The rows below give T cell receptor beta chains drawn from one sample of a study of blood T cell repertoires in COVID-19. Generated by immunoSEQ multiplex PCR, the TCRdb table keeps only in-frame clones and is missing some. This table has about 130,000 clones, approximately 84% appearing once. Sequencing was performed on peripheral blood. All receptors come from a woman older than 75 with acute or convalescent COVID-19. The CDR3 runs from the conserved cysteine through the conserved F or W. Each record gives: J gene, clone size, D gene, V gene, CDR3 DNA, CDR3 protein. D genes are given only for firm matches. Size values are once, few and many counts, or a class for expanded clones, and some rows have none.

TRBJ1-2 | NA | NA | TRBV9 | TGTGCCAGCAGCTCCGACCCGAGACAGGTCTATGGCTACACCTTC | CASSSDPRQVYGYTF
TRBJ2-1 | NA | NA | TRBV13 | TGTGCCAGCAGCTTGCCCCTCGGGGCGGGGCTTTACAATGAGCAGTTCTTC | CASSLPLGAGLYNEQFF
TRBJ2-7 | NA | TRBD1 | TRBV10-1 | TGCGCCAGCAGTGATGGTAGGACAGGGATTTACGAGCAGTACTTC | CASSDGRTGIYEQYF
TRBJ1-2 | few | NA | TRBV12-3/TRBV12-4 | TGTGCCAGCAAGGTGGGGGGGCTCGGCTACACCTTC | CASKVGGLGYTF
TRBJ1-6 | NA | NA | TRBV2 | TGTGCCAGCAGTGAAGTTGGGGGGAATTCACCCCTCCACTTT | CASSEVGGNSPLHF
TRBJ1-2 | NA | NA | TRBV29-1 | TGCAGCGTTCGGGACTTTAGCTATGGCTACACCTTC | CSVRDFSYGYTF
TRBJ2-2 | NA | TRBD1 | TRBV14 | TGTGCCAGCAGCCTGCAGACAGGGAGTTTGAGCGGGGAGCTGTTTTTT | CASSLQTGSLSGELFF
TRBJ1-1 | NA | TRBD1 | TRBV5-1 | TGCGCCAGCAGCCGCTCGGGGACAGTGAACACTGAAGCTTTCTTT | CASSRSGTVNTEAFF
TRBJ1-4 | NA | TRBD1 | TRBV12-3/TRBV12-4 | TGTGCCAGCAGAACGGGACAGGGGAGGAAACTGTTTTTT | CASRTGQGRKLFF
TRBJ2-1 | once | TRBD2 | TRBV18 | TGTGCCAGCTCCTTGACTAGCGGGAATGTCAATGAGCAGTTCTTC | CASSLTSGNVNEQFF
TRBJ2-1 | few | TRBD2 | TRBV5-1 | TGCGCCAGCAGTCCCCTTGCTGGCGGGAGGGACTACAATGAGCAGTTCTTC | CASSPLAGGRDYNEQFF
TRBJ1-2 | NA | NA | TRBV4-1 | TGCGCCAGCAGCCAAGATCGTGGCTACACCTTC | CASSQDRGYTF
TRBJ2-1 | once | TRBD2 | TRBV10-1 | TGCGCCAGCAGTGAGTCGGGGGGGTTGGATGAGCAGTTCTTC | CASSESGGLDEQFF
TRBJ2-1 | NA | TRBD2 | TRBV25-1 | TGTGCCAGCAGTGCCCCAACTAGCGGGAGGGCGGAGCAGTTCTTC | CASSAPTSGRAEQFF
TRBJ2-1 | NA | TRBD1 | TRBV10-3 | TGTGCCATCAGTGAGTGGGACAGGGGAAACCATGAGCAGTTCTTC | CAISEWDRGNHEQFF
TRBJ2-7 | NA | NA | TRBV6-6 | TGTGCCAGCAGTTACGACGACAGCGTTACCAACGAGCAGTACTTC | CASSYDDSVTNEQYF
TRBJ1-2 | NA | NA | TRBV10-2 | TGCGCCAGCAGGGGCAGGGCTAACTATGGCTACACCTTC | CASRGRANYGYTF
TRBJ2-7 | NA | NA | TRBV27 | TGTGCCAGCAGTGCAAGCGGTTGGGCCTACGAGCAGTACTTC | CASSASGWAYEQYF
TRBJ1-1 | NA | NA | TRBV11-2 | TGTGCCAGCAGCTTAAGCCAGAACACTGAAGCTTTCTTT | CASSLSQNTEAFF
TRBJ1-4 | NA | NA | TRBV11-2 | TGTGCCAGCAGCGCTCGCGGAAAAGAAAAACTGTTTTTT | CASSARGKEKLFF
TRBJ1-2 | NA | NA | TRBV29-1 | TGCAGCGTTGACGACTGGAGCTATGGCTACACCTTC | CSVDDWSYGYTF
TRBJ1-5 | few | NA | TRBV19 | TGTGCCAGTAGGTCAAGAGGGGGAAATCAGCCCCAGCATTTT | CASRSRGGNQPQHF
TRBJ2-7 | NA | TRBD1 | TRBV10-1 | TGCGCCTCGGGGACAGGGAACCACGAGCAGTACTTC | CASGTGNHEQYF
TRBJ1-1 | NA | NA | TRBV10-2 | TGCGCCAGCAGTGAGTCTGGGTGGGAGAGTGAAGCTTTCTTT | CASSESGWESEAFF
TRBJ1-6 | NA | TRBD1 | TRBV7-8 | TGTGCCAGCAGCTTAAGGATTCTGGACAGGAGGTCCTATAATTCACCCCTCCACTTT | CASSLRILDRRSYNSPLHF
TRBJ2-7 | NA | NA | TRBV27 | TGTGCCAGCAGTCTGGACACCACCTACGAGCAGTACTTC | CASSLDTTYEQYF
TRBJ1-1 | NA | NA | TRBV19 | TGTGCCAGTCTCGTCTTAGCGGAGGGGAACACTGAAGCTTTCTTT | CASLVLAEGNTEAFF
TRBJ1-2 | few | TRBD1 | TRBV30 | TGTGCCTGGAGTGTACCCCGACAGGGGAGGTATGGCTACACCTTC | CAWSVPRQGRYGYTF
TRBJ1-1 | NA | TRBD1 | TRBV27 | TGTGCCAGCTCCCGGGACAGGGACACTGAAGCTTTCTTT | CASSRDRDTEAFF
TRBJ2-7 | once | NA | TRBV5-1 | TGCGCCAGCAGCTTGGTGGGCGGGCCCGCCTACGAGCAGTACTTC | CASSLVGGPAYEQYF
TRBJ2-3 | NA | TRBD1 | TRBV19 | TGTGCCAGTAGTGTCGGACAGGGCACAGATACGCAGTATTTT | CASSVGQGTDTQYF
TRBJ2-2 | once | NA | TRBV4-3 | TGCGCCCCCCTCGGGAGAACCGGGGAGCTGTTTTTT | CAPLGRTGELFF
TRBJ1-4 | NA | NA | TRBV15 | TGTGCCACCAGCAGAGATCTAGGAATAATGGCGGAAAAACTGTTTTTT | CATSRDLGIMAEKLFF
TRBJ2-7 | NA | TRBD1 | TRBV7-2 | TGTGCCAGCAGCTCCGGGACAGGGGTTAAGCAGTACTTC | CASSSGTGVKQYF
TRBJ2-1 | NA | TRBD2 | TRBV6-6 | TGTGCCAGCAGTTACTCCGGGACTAGCGTCAGCGTTGAGCAGTTCTTC | CASSYSGTSVSVEQFF
TRBJ2-3 | once | NA | TRBV19 | TGTGCCAGTAGTATGAGGGTGGGCACAGATACGCAGTATTTT | CASSMRVGTDTQYF
TRBJ2-7 | NA | TRBD1 | TRBV10-3 | TGTGCCTCAAGGGGGACAGGGGGAAAACCCTACGAGCAGTACTTC | CASRGTGGKPYEQYF
TRBJ1-1 | NA | NA | TRBV7-2 | TGTGCCAGCAGCCCCGACGGGAGAGCGAACACTGAAGCTTTCTTT | CASSPDGRANTEAFF
TRBJ2-1 | NA | TRBD2 | TRBV6-6 | TGTGCCAGCAGGGAGGGACTAGCGGGAGGTGATGAGCAGTTCTTC | CASREGLAGGDEQFF
TRBJ1-1 | few | NA | TRBV6-1 | TGTGCCAGCAGTGATATGGGCAGGGTCGACACTGAAGCTTTCTTT | CASSDMGRVDTEAFF
TRBJ2-1 | NA | TRBD2 | TRBV4-3 | TGCGCCAGCAGCCACTCCCTGACTAGCGGGGGGGCAAATGAGCAGTTCTTC | CASSHSLTSGGANEQFF
TRBJ1-2 | NA | NA | TRBV5-1 | TGCGCCAGCGCACCGGGGGGAACAAACTATGGCTACACCTTC | CASAPGGTNYGYTF
TRBJ2-7 | NA | NA | TRBV15 | TGTGCCACCAGCAGAGATCTGGGCGGGGAGCAGTACTTC | CATSRDLGGEQYF
TRBJ2-3 | NA | TRBD2 | TRBV7-8 | TGTGCCAGCAGCTTCGCCGGGACTAGGCTTTCGGATACGCAGTATTTT | CASSFAGTRLSDTQYF
TRBJ2-1 | NA | NA | TRBV18 | TGTGCCAGCTCACCACCCCTTGGGGGGTACCCTGAGCAGTTCTTC | CASSPPLGGYPEQFF
TRBJ2-6 | NA | NA | TRBV5-5 | TGTGCCAGCAGCTTGGTTAGCTCTGGGGCCAACGTCCTGACTTTC | CASSLVSSGANVLTF
TRBJ2-7 | NA | NA | TRBV6-2/TRBV6-3 | TGTGCCAGCAGTTGGAGGCAGGGGACCTCCTACGAGCAGTACTTC | CASSWRQGTSYEQYF